This T cell receptor beta chain derives from a study of blood T cell repertoires in COVID-19. About the research overall: PBMCs, B-cell-depleted T cells, or T cells provided the cDNA or gDNA that made up the material.

Individuals drawn from under 30 US areas were about 18 to 95 years old. Authors' data handling: Cell counts per sample came from amplifying reference gene primers. Libraries were prepared by immunoSEQ multiplex PCR; TCRdb keeps only in-frame clonotypes and omits some of them. V and J calls and clone size are given by that table; D and trimming were obtained from the DNA. The sample lists approximately 190,000 clones; around 82% were seen once. Per the germline V gene, CDR1 is LGHNA and CDR2 is YSLEER. The CDR3 spans 19 residues. The ends were cut back, 3 bases at V and 3 bases at J, with 23 bases in the middle.

This chain joins TRBV4-3 and TRBJ1-4; possibly TRBD1 for D (6 bases). The sample consisted of PBMCs or T cells enriched from blood (not recorded which). The TCR originated in a woman in her sixties or seventies with acute COVID-19. The CDR3: CASSQSAPLRGGANEKLFF. CDR3 nucleotide sequence: TGCGCCAGCAGCCAGAGTGCTCCCCTTAGAGGGGGGGCTAATGAAAAACTGTTTTTT.